Listed below are T cell receptor beta chains from one sample, sequenced in a study of cytomegalovirus exposure and HLA in healthy donors. The data were produced by immunoSEQ multiplex PCR, yet TCRdb's version contains in-frame clones alone and is incomplete. The table shows about 200,000 clones, with approximately 70% occurring only once. Sequenced: PBMCs. The receptors were sampled from a man aged 35-49 years in good health and CMV-seropositive. Each CDR3 is given with its conserved first and last residue. D genes are given only for firm matches. Expanded clones are given a class, and other clones once, few, many or no size at all.

CDR3 protein | CDR3 DNA | J gene | V gene | D gene | clone size
CASSLAGPYEQYF | TGCGCCAGCAGCTTGGCGGGTCCCTACGAGCAGTACTTC | TRBJ2-7 | TRBV5-1 | . | few
CASSFGTAVRVNTEAFF | TGTGCCAGCAGTTTCGGAACCGCGGTACGAGTGAACACTGAAGCTTTCTTT | TRBJ1-1 | TRBV28 | . | few
CSSRDSGAYGYTF | TGCAGCTCCCGGGACAGCGGAGCCTATGGCTACACCTTC | TRBJ1-2 | TRBV29-1 | TRBD1 | .
CASSFDRGRKAFF | TGTGCCAGCAGTTTCGACAGGGGGCGGAAAGCTTTCTTT | TRBJ1-1 | TRBV6-5 | TRBD1 | .
CASSFTYRNTGELFF | TGTGCCAGCAGTTTCACTTACAGGAACACCGGGGAGCTGTTTTTT | TRBJ2-2 | TRBV28 | . | .
CASSAEGYEQYF | TGTGCCAGCAGCGCAGAGGGCTACGAGCAGTACTTC | TRBJ2-7 | TRBV9 | . | .
CASSALAGSSTDTQYF | TGTGCCAGCAGCGCTCTAGCGGGATCTAGCACAGATACGCAGTATTTT | TRBJ2-3 | TRBV28 | TRBD2 | .
CSVVLGVRYEQYF | TGCAGCGTTGTTCTAGGGGTAAGATACGAGCAGTACTTC | TRBJ2-7 | TRBV29-1 | . | once
CASSLARYRETQYF | TGTGCCAGCAGCTTAGCGCGATACAGAGAGACCCAGTACTTC | TRBJ2-5 | TRBV7-2 | . | .
CASSFQDRVPMNTEAFF | TGCGCCAGCAGCTTCCAGGACAGGGTACCTATGAACACTGAAGCTTTCTTT | TRBJ1-1 | TRBV5-1 | TRBD1 | few
CASYGGLAGAGELFF | TGTGCCAGCTACGGGGGGCTAGCGGGCGCCGGGGAGCTGTTTTTT | TRBJ2-2 | TRBV2 | TRBD2 | once
CASSYLGEETQYF | TGTGCCAGCAGTTACCTAGGAGAAGAGACCCAGTACTTC | TRBJ2-5 | TRBV6-5 | . | .
CASSLPGGLRNEQFF | TGTGCCAGCAGCTTGCCCGGCGGACTCCGCAATGAGCAGTTCTTC | TRBJ2-1 | TRBV7-9 | . | .
CASSVDGGQQPQHF | TGTGCCAGCAGCGTAGACGGGGGGCAGCAGCCCCAGCATTTT | TRBJ1-5 | TRBV9 | . | .
CASSSPGTKGGNEQFF | TGTGCCAGCAGCTCTCCCGGGACTAAGGGGGGCAATGAGCAGTTCTTC | TRBJ2-1 | TRBV5-6 | . | once
CASSPGGRGYTF | TGTGCCAGCAGCCCGGGGGGCAGGGGCTACACCTTC | TRBJ1-2 | TRBV7-2 | . | few
CASSTVAGAPGEQYF | TGTGCCAGCAGTACCGTAGCGGGGGCCCCGGGTGAACAGTACTTC | TRBJ2-7 | TRBV6-5 | TRBD2 | .
CASSVHRGSVIAGANVLTF | TGTGCCAGCAGCGTGCACCGGGGGTCTGTTATCGCTGGGGCCAACGTCCTGACTTTC | TRBJ2-6 | TRBV11-2 | . | once
CASSLFETALYNEQFF | TGTGCCAGCAGTTTATTTGAGACAGCCCTCTACAATGAGCAGTTCTTC | TRBJ2-1 | TRBV28 | . | .
CASIWGQITNYGYTF | TGTGCCAGCATTTGGGGGCAGATAACTAACTATGGCTACACCTTC | TRBJ1-2 | TRBV6-1 | . | .
CASMAGASTSYGYTF | TGTGCCAGTATGGCAGGGGCGTCGACCTCTTATGGCTACACCTTC | TRBJ1-2 | TRBV19 | . | .
CASSNRAGNTEAFF | TGTGCCAGTAGTAACAGGGCTGGGAACACTGAAGCTTTCTTT | TRBJ1-1 | TRBV19 | . | .
CASSALPGGEQYF | TGTGCCAGCAGCGCACTTCCAGGGGGGGAGCAGTACTTC | TRBJ2-7 | TRBV9 | . | .
CASSQDENSSPVYGYTF | TGCGCCAGCAGCCAAGACGAGAATTCTAGCCCGGTCTATGGCTACACCTTC | TRBJ1-2 | TRBV4-1 | . | .
CASSTGGGDGYTF | TGCGCCAGCTCGACAGGGGGGGGCGATGGCTACACCTTC | TRBJ1-2 | TRBV5-1 | TRBD1 | .
CAGGGRGEKLFF | TGTGCCGGAGGTGGGAGGGGTGAAAAACTGTTTTTT | TRBJ1-4 | TRBV19 | . | .
CASSPGTSTDTQYF | TGCGCCAGCAGCCCGGGGACAAGCACAGATACGCAGTATTTT | TRBJ2-3 | TRBV5-1 | . | .
CASSLEGVGNEQFF | TGTGCCAGCAGCTTAGAGGGGGTGGGGAATGAGCAGTTCTTC | TRBJ2-1 | TRBV7-9 | . | .
CASSLGAGDWNEQFF | TGTGCCAGCAGCTTAGGGGCAGGGGATTGGAATGAGCAGTTCTTC | TRBJ2-1 | TRBV11-2 | . | once
CASTGQGRGYTF | TGTGCCAGCACTGGACAGGGACGTGGCTACACCTTC | TRBJ1-2 | TRBV6-1 | TRBD1 | .
CASSLGQPYGYTF | TGCGCCAGCAGCCTGGGACAGCCCTATGGCTACACCTTC | TRBJ1-2 | TRBV5-1 | TRBD1 | .
CASSPDRDKGGQPQHF | TGTGCCAGCAGCCCCGACAGGGACAAGGGGGGTCAGCCCCAGCATTTT | TRBJ1-5 | TRBV5-7 | TRBD1 | .
CASSLEGARGNTIYF | TGCGCCAGCAGCTTGGAGGGGGCGCGGGGAAACACCATATATTTT | TRBJ1-3 | TRBV5-1 | TRBD1 | .
CASSPDPQGNYGYTF | TGTGCCAGCTCACCAGACCCCCAGGGGAACTATGGCTACACCTTC | TRBJ1-2 | TRBV18 | . | .
CASSPTGVTGELFF | TGTGCCAGTAGCCCGACAGGGGTCACCGGGGAGCTGTTTTTT | TRBJ2-2 | TRBV19 | TRBD1 | .
CASSQELTGDYEQYF | TGCGCCAGCAGCCAAGAACTGACAGGGGACTACGAGCAGTACTTC | TRBJ2-7 | TRBV4-3 | TRBD1 | .
CASILSGASSYEQYF | TGTGCCAGCATCCTTAGCGGGGCTAGCTCCTACGAGCAGTACTTC | TRBJ2-7 | TRBV6-1 | TRBD2 | .
CAISMGSGGAYEQYF | TGTGCCATCAGCATGGGTAGCGGGGGGGCCTACGAGCAGTACTTC | TRBJ2-7 | TRBV10-3 | TRBD2 | few
CASSATGGIEQYF | TGTGCCAGCAGCGCGACAGGGGGCATCGAGCAGTACTTC | TRBJ2-7 | TRBV9 | TRBD1 | .
CASSPQSIGSNEQFF | TGTGCCAGCAGCCCACAATCTATAGGGAGCAATGAGCAGTTCTTC | TRBJ2-1 | TRBV11-2 | . | .